This T cell receptor beta chain stems from a study of T-cell reconstitution after alpha-beta-depleted transplantation in children. Study results and limitations: Reportedly, roughly two months post-transplant, alpha-beta T cells arose from several hundred expanded graft clones. Newly generated T cells supplied most T-cell counts and diversity one year post-transplant.

Molecular barcoding with unique molecular identifiers was used for the TCRbeta library. TCRdb re-analysed the PCR reads in MiXCR, keeping a single row per CDR3 protein. Altogether a few hundred thousand distinct CDR3 sequences are present, 20% to 30% being singletons, with the ten largest covering about 35%. CDR1 GTSNPN and CDR2 SVGIG come from the germline V gene (reference sequence). This CDR3 is built from 15 residues. J gave up 7 bases and V 4 bases, and 8 bases lay outside the gene matches. Note on this clonotype: Its cognate antigen is unknown.

This clonotype was sampled from a boy under two years old with Wiskott-Aldrich syndrome, due to receive a stem cell transplant. Material: PBMCs, obtained before TCRalphabeta/CD19-depleted stem cell transplant. The chain employs TRBV30 and TRBJ1-5; 12 bases agree with TRBD1. The CDR3 loop reads CAWTKGTGGRQPQHF. As DNA, the CDR3 is TGTGCCTGGACCAAAGGGACAGGGGGCCGGCAGCCCCAGCATTTT. The complete variable domain, with remaining parts taken from reference TRBV30 and TRBJ1-5, reads SQTIHQWPATLVQPVGSPLSLECTVEGTSNPNLYWYRQAAGRGLQLLFYSVGIGQISSEVPQNLSASRPQDRQFILSSKKLLLSDSGFYLCAWTKGTGGRQPQHFGDGTRLSIL.